The TCR beta chain under discussion was sequenced for a study of T cell responses to AZD1222 COVID-19 vaccine. CDR3 length: 14 amino acids. Trimming took 4 bases from V and 2 from J; bases not matched to a gene: 4. Germline CDR1 SGHRS, CDR2 YFSETQ. Only in-frame clones appear in the TCRdb table, and some are missing; sequencing was by immunoSEQ multiplex PCR. The sample has some 150,000 clones, about 91% seen once. This clonotype was obtained from an adult in good health. Sequenced material: peripheral blood, taken on day 0 of AZD1222 vaccination. The chain carries TRBV5-1 and TRBJ2-7; 9 bases line up with TRBD2. The CDR3 here is CASSRLADTYEQYF. The CDR3 nucleotides are TGCGCCAGCAGCAGACTAGCGGATACCTACGAGCAGTACTTC.